This T cell receptor beta chain was recovered during a study of graft-versus-host responses after intestinal transplantation. Study context: Isolated intestinal, liver-intestinal, or multivisceral transplants were what recipients had. Uniformly, recipients were administered anti-thymocyte globulin induction with subsequent tacrolimus and steroids for 3 to 4 years.

Concerning this clone: Its antigen is unidentified.

Trimming removed 8 bases from V and 6 bases from J; junction bases left unmatched: 11. CDR1 MNHNY and CDR2 SVGAGI come from the germline V gene (reference sequence). This CDR3 region has 15 residues. The protocol was immunoSEQ multiplex PCR, while the TCRdb copy is restricted to in-frame clones and leaves out a portion. The data hold 90,000 to 130,000 clones, with 80% to 95% observed a single time. Broader study findings: Ileal or blood samples showed some GvH clones first, and such clones were also found in recipient marrow.

The source of this sequence is a human donor who received an intestinal transplant. The chain combines TRBV6-6 with TRBJ2-4, with 9 bases lining up with TRBD2. This specimen was unstimulated CD8+ T cells sorted from spleen or lymph node cells, taken before intestinal transplant. The CDR3 DNA follows: TGTGCCAGCCAACCGAGGACTAGCGTCGGAAACATTCAGTACTTC. As protein: CASQPRTSVGNIQYF.